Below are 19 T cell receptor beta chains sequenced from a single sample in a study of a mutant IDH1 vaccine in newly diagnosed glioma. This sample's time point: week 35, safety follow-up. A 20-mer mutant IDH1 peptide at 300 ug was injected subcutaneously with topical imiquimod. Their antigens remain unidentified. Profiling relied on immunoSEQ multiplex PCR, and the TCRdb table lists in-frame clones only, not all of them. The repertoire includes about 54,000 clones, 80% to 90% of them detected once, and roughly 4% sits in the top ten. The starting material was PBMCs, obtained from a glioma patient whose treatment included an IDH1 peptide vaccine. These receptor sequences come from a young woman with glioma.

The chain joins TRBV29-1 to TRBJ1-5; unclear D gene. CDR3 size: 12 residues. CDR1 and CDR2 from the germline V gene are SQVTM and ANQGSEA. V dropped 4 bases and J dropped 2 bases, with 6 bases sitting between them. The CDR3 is CSVVEGNQPQHF. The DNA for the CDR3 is TGCAGCGTTGTCGAGGGCAATCAGCCCCAGCATTTT.

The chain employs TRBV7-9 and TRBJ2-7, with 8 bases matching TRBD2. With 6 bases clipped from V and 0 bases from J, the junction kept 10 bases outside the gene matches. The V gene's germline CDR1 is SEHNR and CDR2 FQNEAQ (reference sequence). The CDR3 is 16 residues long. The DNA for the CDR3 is TGTGCCAGCAGTTTAACTAGCGGAGGGAGCTCCTACGAGCAGTACTTC. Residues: CASSLTSGGSSYEQYF.

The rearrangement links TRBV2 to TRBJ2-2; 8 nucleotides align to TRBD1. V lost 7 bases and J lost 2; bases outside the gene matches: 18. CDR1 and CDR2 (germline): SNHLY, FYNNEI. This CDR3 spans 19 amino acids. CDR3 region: CASTLFYTQDRENTGELFF. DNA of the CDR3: TGTGCCAGCACTTTGTTTTATACCCAGGACAGGGAAAACACCGGGGAGCTGTTTTTT.

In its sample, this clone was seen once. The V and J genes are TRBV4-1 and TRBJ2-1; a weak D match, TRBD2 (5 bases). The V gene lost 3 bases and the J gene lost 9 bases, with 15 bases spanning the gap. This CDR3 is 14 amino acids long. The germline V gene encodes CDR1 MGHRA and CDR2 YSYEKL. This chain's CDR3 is CASSQHLAGREQFF. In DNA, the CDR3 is TGCGCCAGCAGCCAGCATCTAGCTGGGCGTGAGCAGTTCTTC.

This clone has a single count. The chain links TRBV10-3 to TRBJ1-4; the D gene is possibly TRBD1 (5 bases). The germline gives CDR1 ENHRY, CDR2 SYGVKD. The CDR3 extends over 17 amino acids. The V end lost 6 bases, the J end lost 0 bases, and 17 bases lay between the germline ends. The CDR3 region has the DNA TGTGCCATCAGCGCGGTGCGGGGGGAGGCAACTAATGAAAAACTGTTTTTT. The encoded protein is CAISAVRGEATNEKLFF.

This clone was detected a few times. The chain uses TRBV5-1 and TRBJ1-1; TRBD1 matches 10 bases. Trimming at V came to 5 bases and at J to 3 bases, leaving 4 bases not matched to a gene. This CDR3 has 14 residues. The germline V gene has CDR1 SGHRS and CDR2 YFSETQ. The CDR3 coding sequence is TGCGCCAGCAGTGTTGGGACAGGGGACACTGAAGCTTTCTTT. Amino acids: CASSVGTGDTEAFF.

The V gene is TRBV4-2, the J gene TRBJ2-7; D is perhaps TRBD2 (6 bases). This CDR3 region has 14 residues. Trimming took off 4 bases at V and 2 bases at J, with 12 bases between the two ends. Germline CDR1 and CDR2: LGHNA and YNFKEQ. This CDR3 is CASSPSGLTYEQYF. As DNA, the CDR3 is TGTGCCAGCAGCCCGTCGGGACTGACCTACGAGCAGTACTTC.

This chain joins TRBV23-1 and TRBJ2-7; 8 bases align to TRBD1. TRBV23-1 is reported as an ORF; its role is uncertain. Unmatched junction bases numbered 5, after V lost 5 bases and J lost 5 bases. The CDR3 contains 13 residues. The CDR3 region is CASSLKGQDEQYF. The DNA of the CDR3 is TGCGCCAGCAGTTTGAAGGGACAGGACGAGCAGTACTTC.

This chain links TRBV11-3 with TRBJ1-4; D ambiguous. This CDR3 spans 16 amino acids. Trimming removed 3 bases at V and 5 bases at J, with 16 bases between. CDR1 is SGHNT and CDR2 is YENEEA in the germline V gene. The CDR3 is CASSLGALGGNEKLFF. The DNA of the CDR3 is TGTGCCAGCAGCTTGGGCGCCCTAGGCGGAAATGAAAAACTGTTTTTT.

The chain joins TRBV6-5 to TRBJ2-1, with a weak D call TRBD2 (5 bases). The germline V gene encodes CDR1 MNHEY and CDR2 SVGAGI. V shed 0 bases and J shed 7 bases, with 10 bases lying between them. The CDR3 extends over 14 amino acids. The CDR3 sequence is CASSYSLALNEQFF. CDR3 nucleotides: TGTGCCAGCAGTTACTCTCTAGCCCTAAATGAGCAGTTCTTC.

The CDR3 reads CASSYYRGSNQPQHF. CDR3 bases: TGTGCCAGCAGTTACTACAGAGGAAGCAATCAGCCCCAGCATTTT. V usage is TRBV6-5 and J usage is TRBJ1-5; D unresolved. The CDR3 runs to 15 residues. Germline V gene lookup returns CDR1 MNHEY and CDR2 SVGAGI. V gave up 1 base and J gave up 1 base, with 8 bases separating them.

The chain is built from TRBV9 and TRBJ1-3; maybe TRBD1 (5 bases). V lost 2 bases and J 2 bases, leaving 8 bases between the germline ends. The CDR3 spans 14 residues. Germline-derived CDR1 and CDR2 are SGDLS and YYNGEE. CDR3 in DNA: TGTGCCAGCAGCGTTGGGGGGACTGGAAACACCATATATTTT. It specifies CASSVGGTGNTIYF.

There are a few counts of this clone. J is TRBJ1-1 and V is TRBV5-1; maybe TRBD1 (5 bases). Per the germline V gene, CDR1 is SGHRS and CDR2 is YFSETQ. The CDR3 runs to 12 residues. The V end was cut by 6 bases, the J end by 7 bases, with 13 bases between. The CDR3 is CASTLNGGEAFF. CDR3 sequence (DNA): TGCGCCAGCACCTTAAATGGGGGTGAAGCTTTCTTT.

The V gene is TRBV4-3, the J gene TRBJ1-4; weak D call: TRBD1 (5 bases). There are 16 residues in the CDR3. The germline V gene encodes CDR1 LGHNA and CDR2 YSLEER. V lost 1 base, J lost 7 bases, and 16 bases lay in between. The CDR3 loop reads CASSQGARVGSEKLFF. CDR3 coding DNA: TGCGCCAGCAGCCAAGGGGCCAGGGTGGGGAGTGAAAAACTGTTTTTT.

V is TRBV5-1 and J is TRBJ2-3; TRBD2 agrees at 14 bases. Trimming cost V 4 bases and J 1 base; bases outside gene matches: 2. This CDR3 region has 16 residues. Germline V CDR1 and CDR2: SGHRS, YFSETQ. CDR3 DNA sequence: TGCGCCAGCAGCCTGGGACTAGCGGGAGGCACAGATACGCAGTATTTT. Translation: CASSLGLAGGTDTQYF.

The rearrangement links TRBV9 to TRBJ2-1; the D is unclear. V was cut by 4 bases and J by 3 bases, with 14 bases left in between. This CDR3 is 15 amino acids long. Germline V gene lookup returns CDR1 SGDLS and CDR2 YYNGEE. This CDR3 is CASSPPPGVYNEQFF. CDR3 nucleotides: TGTGCCAGCAGCCCCCCGCCGGGTGTCTACAATGAGCAGTTCTTC.

CDR3 protein: CAWSGTDRYYEQYF. DNA of the CDR3: TGTGCCTGGAGTGGAACCGACCGTTACTACGAGCAGTACTTC. This chain connects TRBV30 to TRBJ2-7; no definite D call. Trimming shortened V by 1 base and J by 3 bases, and 13 bases separated the two germline ends. CDR1 is GTSNPN and CDR2 is SVGIG in the germline V gene (reference sequence). The CDR3 length is 14 residues.

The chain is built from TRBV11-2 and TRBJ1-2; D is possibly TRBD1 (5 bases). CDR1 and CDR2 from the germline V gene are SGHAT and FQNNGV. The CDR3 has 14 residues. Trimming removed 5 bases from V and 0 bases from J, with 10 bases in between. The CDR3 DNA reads TGTGCCAGCAGCGCGGGACGGTCTAACTATGGCTACACCTTC. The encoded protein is CASSAGRSNYGYTF.

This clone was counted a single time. CDR3 amino acids: CASSPYGGLTYNEQFF. The CDR3 DNA is TGTGCCAGCAGCCCGTACGGGGGTTTGACCTACAATGAGCAGTTCTTC. The chain couples TRBV7-7 to TRBJ2-1, with D possibly TRBD2 on 6 matching bases. Trimming cost V 5 bases and J 2 bases, with 16 bases left between them. The germline CDR1 and CDR2 sequences are SSHAT and FNYEAQ (reference sequence). This CDR3 contains 16 residues.